This T cell receptor (beta chain) originates from a study of cytomegalovirus exposure and HLA in healthy donors. Overall study findings and caveats: In a later analysis, compared with equally common non-associated chains, HLA-associated beta chains were more expanded.

V dropped 1 base and J dropped 0 bases, with 19 bases sitting between them. This CDR3 has 18 amino acids. Germline assignment: CDR1 MGHRA and CDR2 YSYEKL. With 60 Vbeta and 13 Jbeta primers, the PCR was carried out. The assay was immunoSEQ multiplex PCR, and TCRdb's table has in-frame clones only and misses some. The data hold about 170,000 clones, with 80% to 90% observed a single time. As concerns this clone: Its specificity is not known.

The clonotype comes from a woman under 30 in good health and CMV-seronegative. Sequencing was performed on PBMCs. The rearrangement uses TRBV4-1 and TRBJ2-7; possible D gene TRBD2, 5 bases. CDR3 DNA sequence: TGCGCCAGCAGCCAAGTAAACATAGGCGGAGGAAGCTCCTACGAGCAGTACTTC. Residues: CASSQVNIGGGSSYEQYF.